This passage covers 8 T cell receptor beta chains from one sample sequenced in a study of blood T cell repertoires in COVID-19. Profiled with immunoSEQ multiplex PCR; TCRdb holds only in-frame clones, not every one. The table has about 410,000 clones, roughly 90% seen once; the top ten hold 1.7%. Input material: PBMCs or T cells enriched from blood (not recorded which). The origin of the receptors is a woman aged 25 to 39 who had recovered from COVID-19.

The J gene is TRBJ1-2, the V gene TRBV27; D is undetermined. This CDR3 comprises 15 residues. Germline V gene lookup returns CDR1 MNHEY and CDR2 SMNVEV (reference sequence). V was shortened by 3 bases and J by 4 bases, with 15 bases between the two germline ends. The CDR3 DNA reads as TGTGCCAGCAGTTTTTCAGGACTCTCGGGCTATGGCTACACCTTC. Translating it yields CASSFSGLSGYGYTF.

The chain couples TRBV7-2 to TRBJ2-7, with a weak D call TRBD2 (6 bases). CDR1 and CDR2 (germline): SGHTA, FQGNSA. There are 13 residues in the CDR3. With 8 bases removed from V and 2 bases from J, the gap between germline ends came to 13 bases. The CDR3 reads CASGPSAPYEQYF. CDR3 nucleotide sequence: TGTGCCAGCGGGCCTAGCGCCCCCTACGAGCAGTACTTC.

This clone occurred once. This sequence joins TRBV2 and TRBJ2-2, with D unresolved. V lost 6 bases and J lost 0, with 11 bases in between. In germline, CDR1 is SNHLY, CDR2 FYNNEI. The CDR3 sequence is 15 residues long. Here the CDR3 reads CASRRAFANTGELFF. The CDR3 nucleotides are TGTGCCAGCAGAAGAGCCTTCGCGAACACCGGGGAGCTGTTTTTT.

V is TRBV3-1 (or the pseudogene TRBV3-2) and J is TRBJ1-2; 9 bases are shared with TRBD1. Unmatched junction bases numbered 7, after V lost 0 bases and J lost 5 bases. CDR1 and CDR2 from the germline V gene are LGHDT and YNNKEL (reference sequence). The CDR3 contains 16 residues. The CDR3: CASSQDQGQGPYGYTF. The CDR3, as DNA: TGTGCCAGCAGCCAAGATCAGGGACAGGGACCTTATGGCTACACCTTC.

The chain combines TRBV7-9 with TRBJ1-5, with a possible D match to TRBD1 (5 bases). Germline CDR1 and CDR2: SEHNR and FQNEAQ (reference sequence). V gave up 4 bases and J gave up 0 bases, with 7 bases separating them. The CDR3 sequence is 14 residues long. Written as DNA, the CDR3 is TGTGCCAGCAGCTGGGACTTTAGCAATCAGCCCCAGCATTTT. It codes for CASSWDFSNQPQHF.

This clone was found once. This chain uses TRBV7-9 with TRBJ2-1, with D perhaps matching TRBD2 (5 bases). This CDR3 is built from 17 residues. V lost 5 bases and J 10 bases, leaving 27 bases between the germline ends. The germline V gene has CDR1 SEHNR and CDR2 FQNEAQ (reference sequence). This chain's CDR3 is CASSLTPLPGIRSEQFF. Written as DNA, the CDR3 is TGTGCCAGCAGCCTGACACCGTTACCCGGGATCCGATCCGAGCAGTTCTTC.

V is TRBV4-1 and J is TRBJ1-2; D gene ambiguous. This CDR3 spans 15 amino acids. CDR1 is MGHRA, CDR2 YSYEKL, per germline. V lost 1 base and J 7 bases, leaving 16 bases between the germline ends. CDR3 DNA: TGCGCCAGCAGCCAAGTTATGGGAAGGGAGGGTGGCTACACCTTC. This gives the protein CASSQVMGREGGYTF.

This clone appeared a few times. V usage is TRBV12-5 and J usage is TRBJ1-2; weak D call: TRBD1 (5 bases). The CDR3 covers 12 residues. V lost 5 bases and J lost 7, with 11 bases in between. Germline CDR1 is LGHNT and CDR2 is FRNRAP. DNA of the CDR3: TGTGCTAGTGGTCGGGGGGTACTTGGCTACACCTTC. Translated, it gives CASGRGVLGYTF.